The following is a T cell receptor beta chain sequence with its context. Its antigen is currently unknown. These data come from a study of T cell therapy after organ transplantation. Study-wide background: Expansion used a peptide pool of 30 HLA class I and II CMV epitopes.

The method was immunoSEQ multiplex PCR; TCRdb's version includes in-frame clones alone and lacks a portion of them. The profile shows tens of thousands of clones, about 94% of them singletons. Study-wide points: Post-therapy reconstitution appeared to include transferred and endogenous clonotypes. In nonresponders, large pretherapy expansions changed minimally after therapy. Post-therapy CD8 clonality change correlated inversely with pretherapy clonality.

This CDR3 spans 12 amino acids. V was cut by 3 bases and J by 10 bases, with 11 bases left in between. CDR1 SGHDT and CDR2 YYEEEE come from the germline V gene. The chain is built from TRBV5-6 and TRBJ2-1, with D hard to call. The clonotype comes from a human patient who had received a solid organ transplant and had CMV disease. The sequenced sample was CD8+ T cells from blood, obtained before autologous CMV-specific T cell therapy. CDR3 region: CASSYLPREQFF. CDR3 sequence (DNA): TGTGCCAGCAGCTACCTCCCACGCGAGCAGTTCTTC.